These T cell receptor beta chains were read from a single sample in a study of control samples from healthy donors and cancer patients. Assay: immunoSEQ multiplex PCR; the TCRdb copy retains only in-frame clones and omits some. The top ten clones hold approximately 7% of a sample with 90,000 to 120,000 clones, approximately 84% of them seen once. Sequenced material: blood. These receptors originate from a man aged 18-30 years in good health. Each CDR3 is given with its conserved first and last residue. A D gene is named only where the DNA matches it firmly. Only some rows state a clone size, as once, few, many or a class for expanded clones.

D gene: -
J gene: TRBJ1-1
clone size: -
V gene: TRBV9
CDR3 protein: CASSRGEGTEAFF
CDR3 DNA: TGTGCCAGCAGCAGGGGGGAAGGGACTGAAGCTTTCTTT

D gene: -
J gene: TRBJ2-5
clone size: -
V gene: TRBV2
CDR3 protein: CASSPKETQYF
CDR3 DNA: TGTGCCAGCAGTCCCAAAGAGACCCAGTACTTC

D gene: TRBD1
J gene: TRBJ1-1
clone size: -
V gene: TRBV6-2/TRBV6-3
CDR3 protein: CASSYPRGRDTEAFF
CDR3 DNA: TGTGCCAGCAGTTACCCCAGGGGGCGAGACACTGAAGCTTTCTTT

D gene: -
J gene: TRBJ1-3
clone size: -
V gene: TRBV4-2
CDR3 protein: CASSQPNDLPKNTIYF
CDR3 DNA: TGTGCCAGCAGCCAGCCGAACGACCTACCCAAAAACACCATATATTTT

D gene: -
J gene: TRBJ2-5
clone size: -
V gene: TRBV20-1
CDR3 protein: CSASHGQVWETQYF
CDR3 DNA: TGCAGTGCTAGTCACGGGCAAGTTTGGGAGACCCAGTACTTC

D gene: TRBD1
J gene: TRBJ2-5
clone size: -
V gene: TRBV9
CDR3 protein: CASRVIRGQGRQETQYF
CDR3 DNA: TGTGCCAGCAGGGTAATTAGGGGACAGGGACGACAAGAGACCCAGTACTTC

D gene: -
J gene: TRBJ2-3
clone size: -
V gene: TRBV3-1/TRBV3-2
CDR3 protein: CASSQAISDVRGTDTQYF
CDR3 DNA: TGTGCCAGCAGCCAAGCGATTAGTGATGTGCGGGGCACAGATACGCAGTATTTT

D gene: -
J gene: TRBJ1-3
clone size: -
V gene: TRBV4-2
CDR3 protein: CASSQRTVSGNTIYF
CDR3 DNA: TGTGCCAGCAGCCAGAGGACAGTCTCTGGAAACACCATATATTTT

D gene: TRBD1
J gene: TRBJ1-2
clone size: -
V gene: TRBV9
CDR3 protein: CASSVAYGQGGNYGYTF
CDR3 DNA: TGTGCCAGCAGCGTAGCCTACGGACAGGGGGGAAACTATGGCTACACCTTC

D gene: TRBD1
J gene: TRBJ2-5
clone size: once
V gene: TRBV15
CDR3 protein: CATSPYPGQGVGETQYF
CDR3 DNA: TGTGCCACCAGCCCATACCCCGGGCAGGGGGTGGGAGAGACCCAGTACTTC

D gene: -
J gene: TRBJ1-3
clone size: -
V gene: TRBV9
CDR3 protein: CASSPRQVTSGNTIYF
CDR3 DNA: TGTGCCAGCAGCCCAAGACAGGTCACCTCTGGAAACACCATATATTTT

D gene: -
J gene: TRBJ1-2
clone size: -
V gene: TRBV7-2
CDR3 protein: CASSLDPLYGYTF
CDR3 DNA: TGTGCCAGCAGCTTAGATCCATTATATGGCTACACCTTC

D gene: TRBD1
J gene: TRBJ1-2
clone size: -
V gene: TRBV5-1
CDR3 protein: CASSPQGAEGYTF
CDR3 DNA: TGCGCCAGCAGCCCTCAGGGGGCTGAGGGCTACACCTTC

D gene: -
J gene: TRBJ1-2
clone size: few
V gene: TRBV5-8
CDR3 protein: CASSLYGYTF
CDR3 DNA: TGTGCCAGCAGCCTCTATGGCTACACCTTC

D gene: TRBD1
J gene: TRBJ1-5
clone size: once
V gene: TRBV3-1/TRBV3-2
CDR3 protein: CASSHRGQNQPQHF
CDR3 DNA: TGTGCCAGCAGCCATAGGGGGCAGAATCAGCCCCAGCATTTT

D gene: -
J gene: TRBJ2-6
clone size: -
V gene: TRBV4-3
CDR3 protein: CASSQGFGGRGANVLTF
CDR3 DNA: TGCGCCAGCAGCCAAGGGTTCGGGGGTCGGGGGGCCAACGTCCTGACTTTC

D gene: -
J gene: TRBJ2-7
clone size: -
V gene: TRBV28
CDR3 protein: CASSSRTGSSYEQYF
CDR3 DNA: TGTGCCAGCAGTTCCAGGACGGGTAGCTCCTACGAGCAGTACTTC

D gene: -
J gene: TRBJ1-6
clone size: once
V gene: TRBV7-9
CDR3 protein: CASSPGGWTSPLHF
CDR3 DNA: TGTGCCAGCAGCCCCGGGGGGTGGACTTCACCCCTCCACTTT

D gene: -
J gene: TRBJ1-2
clone size: few
V gene: TRBV28
CDR3 protein: CASSSPSRQYGYGYTF
CDR3 DNA: TGTGCCAGCAGTTCCCCTTCTCGACAATACGGCTATGGCTACACCTTC

D gene: -
J gene: TRBJ2-3
clone size: -
V gene: TRBV6-2/TRBV6-3
CDR3 protein: CASSSGGREDTQYF
CDR3 DNA: TGTGCCAGCAGCTCGGGGGGCCGGGAAGATACGCAGTATTTT

D gene: TRBD1
J gene: TRBJ2-1
clone size: -
V gene: TRBV24-1
CDR3 protein: CATSGRTGEQFF
CDR3 DNA: TGTGCCACCAGTGGTAGGACAGGGGAGCAGTTCTTC

D gene: TRBD1
J gene: TRBJ1-1
clone size: -
V gene: TRBV10-2
CDR3 protein: CATITGGTEAFF
CDR3 DNA: TGCGCCACTATAACAGGGGGCACTGAAGCTTTCTTT

D gene: -
J gene: TRBJ2-6
clone size: -
V gene: TRBV24-1
CDR3 protein: CATSEARLSGANVLTF
CDR3 DNA: TGTGCCACCAGTGAGGCCCGGCTCTCTGGGGCCAACGTCCTGACTTTC

D gene: TRBD1
J gene: TRBJ2-2
clone size: -
V gene: TRBV5-1
CDR3 protein: CASSPGRQGDTGELFF
CDR3 DNA: TGCGCCAGCAGCCCGGGGCGACAGGGAGACACCGGGGAGCTGTTTTTT

D gene: TRBD1
J gene: TRBJ1-6
clone size: once
V gene: TRBV19
CDR3 protein: CASTGQGAHNSPLHF
CDR3 DNA: TGTGCCAGTACCGGACAGGGGGCGCATAATTCACCCCTCCACTTT

D gene: TRBD2
J gene: TRBJ2-2
clone size: -
V gene: TRBV4-3
CDR3 protein: CASSQKGLAGSAGELFF
CDR3 DNA: TGCGCCAGCAGCCAGAAGGGACTAGCGGGGTCGGCCGGGGAGCTGTTTTTT

D gene: -
J gene: TRBJ1-2
clone size: -
V gene: TRBV27
CDR3 protein: CASDPRGLHGYTF
CDR3 DNA: TGTGCCAGCGACCCAAGGGGCCTGCATGGCTACACCTTC

D gene: TRBD1
J gene: TRBJ1-3
clone size: -
V gene: TRBV6-5
CDR3 protein: CASSYSAGGYTIYF
CDR3 DNA: TGTGCCAGCAGTTACTCGGCAGGGGGCTACACCATATATTTT

D gene: -
J gene: TRBJ1-2
clone size: -
V gene: TRBV25-1
CDR3 protein: CASSESGSNYGYTF
CDR3 DNA: TGTGCCAGCAGTGAAAGTGGCAGCAACTATGGCTACACCTTC

D gene: -
J gene: TRBJ1-3
clone size: -
V gene: TRBV5-1
CDR3 protein: CASSFNAGRVGGNTIYF
CDR3 DNA: TGCGCCAGCAGCTTTAACGCGGGTAGGGTTGGAGGAAACACCATATATTTT

D gene: -
J gene: TRBJ1-2
clone size: -
V gene: TRBV27
CDR3 protein: CASRGVNYGYTF
CDR3 DNA: TGTGCCAGCAGGGGGGTGAACTATGGCTACACCTTC

D gene: -
J gene: TRBJ1-4
clone size: -
V gene: TRBV7-9
CDR3 protein: CASSLTWGSNEKLFF
CDR3 DNA: TGTGCCAGCAGTCTTACTTGGGGAAGTAATGAAAAACTGTTTTTT

D gene: -
J gene: TRBJ1-2
clone size: -
V gene: TRBV5-1
CDR3 protein: CASTRDTSNYGYTF
CDR3 DNA: TGCGCCAGCACCCGGGACACCAGTAACTATGGCTACACCTTC

D gene: -
J gene: TRBJ1-2
clone size: -
V gene: TRBV24-1
CDR3 protein: CATSGTGNYGYTF
CDR3 DNA: TGTGCCACCAGTGGTACGGGGAACTATGGCTACACCTTC

D gene: TRBD1
J gene: TRBJ1-3
clone size: -
V gene: TRBV7-6
CDR3 protein: CASSSVAGGAVGNTIYF
CDR3 DNA: TGTGCCAGCAGCTCAGTCGCAGGGGGCGCGGTTGGAAACACCATATATTTT

D gene: TRBD1
J gene: TRBJ2-3
clone size: -
V gene: TRBV2
CDR3 protein: CASRDPVDRGALERTDTQYF
CDR3 DNA: TGTGCCAGCAGGGACCCCGTGGACAGGGGAGCACTAGAGCGCACAGATACGCAGTATTTT

D gene: -
J gene: TRBJ2-4
clone size: -
V gene: TRBV7-2
CDR3 protein: CASSSSRAYPKNIQYF
CDR3 DNA: TGTGCCAGCAGTAGTTCAAGGGCTTATCCCAAAAACATTCAGTACTTC

D gene: -
J gene: TRBJ2-2
clone size: -
V gene: TRBV18
CDR3 protein: CASSPPYRATGELFF
CDR3 DNA: TGTGCCAGCTCACCACCGTACAGGGCCACCGGGGAGCTGTTTTTT

D gene: -
J gene: TRBJ1-2
clone size: -
V gene: TRBV14
CDR3 protein: CASSQDLGQLYGYTF
CDR3 DNA: TGTGCCAGCAGCCAAGATCTTGGGCAGCTCTATGGCTACACCTTC

D gene: -
J gene: TRBJ2-5
clone size: -
V gene: TRBV7-6
CDR3 protein: CASSPVDGTARTQYF
CDR3 DNA: TGTGCCAGCAGCCCCGTGGACGGGACGGCGCGAACCCAGTACTTC